This TCR beta chain was retrieved from a study of T cell changes during pregnancy in multiple sclerosis. Here immunoSEQ multiplex PCR was the method, and the copy in TCRdb shows in-frame clones only, minus some. The sample yields about 44,000 clones, about 96% seen once. Trimming cost V 2 bases and J 0 bases, with 9 bases left between them. The CDR3 runs to 15 residues. Looked up from germline, CDR1 is SGHTA and CDR2 is FQGNSA. The clonotype comes from a female donor with multiple sclerosis, enrolled in a pregnancy study. This rearrangement joins TRBV7-2 to TRBJ2-3; tentative D call: TRBD2 (6 bases). Sequencing was performed on peripheral blood, taken in the second trimester of pregnancy. For the CDR3, the DNA is TGTGCCAGCAGCTTACTAAGCGGGAGCACAGATACGCAGTATTTT. Encoded protein: CASSLLSGSTDTQYF. The whole variable domain, filled in from reference TRBV7-2 and TRBJ2-3, reads GAGVSQSPSNKVTEKGKDVELRCDPISGHTALYWYRQSLGQGLEFLIYFQGNSAPDKSGLPSDRFSAERTGGSVSTLTIQRTQQEDSAVYLCASSLLSGSTDTQYFGPGTRLTVL.